Presented here are 8 T cell receptor beta chains from one specimen sequenced in a study of T cells in Graves' hyperthyroidism and ophthalmopathy. Amplification targeted TCR beta CDR3 regions from RNA transcripts. Using the HTBI primer set, a first-round RT-PCR was run on the TCR CDR3. TCRdb reprocessed the multiplex PCR reads with MiXCR, giving one entry per CDR3 protein. Of 470,000 or so distinct CDR3 sequences in the sample, around 21% were seen once. Sequenced sample: blood. Receptors originate from a man aged 18 to 35 with Graves' hyperthyroidism.

The rearrangement uses TRBV7-9 and TRBJ2-5, with a tentative D call TRBD1 (5 bases). CDR3 length: 14 amino acids. Germline CDR1 and CDR2: SEHNR and FQNEAQ (reference sequence). Trimming removed 5 bases at V and 3 bases at J, with 13 bases between. CDR3 sequence (DNA): TGTGCCAGCAGCGGGTGGGGCGGCGAAGAGACCCAGTACTTC. Its protein is CASSGWGGEETQYF.

This rearrangement joins TRBV7-8 to TRBJ1-1; 8 bases agree with TRBD1. The CDR3 totals 14 residues. The germline V gene encodes CDR1 SGHVS and CDR2 FQNEAQ. V lost 9 bases and J lost 0; bases outside the gene matches: 6. The CDR3 reads CASWQGAMNTEAFF. The DNA of the CDR3 is TGTGCCAGTTGGCAGGGGGCGATGAACACTGAAGCTTTCTTT.

The chain combines TRBV5-5 with TRBJ2-2, with D perhaps matching TRBD2 (6 bases). CDR1 is SGHKS, CDR2 YYEKEE, per germline (reference sequence). The V gene lost 1 base and the J gene lost 5 bases, with 9 bases spanning the gap. There are 14 residues in the CDR3. The CDR3 nucleotides are TGTGCCAGCAGCTTGTTGGGGGGTACCGGGGAGCTGTTTTTT. Residues: CASSLLGGTGELFF. Based on the CDR3 plus reference TRBV5-5 and TRBJ2-2, the full variable domain is DAGVTQSPTHLIKTRGQQVTLRCSPISGHKSVSWYQQVLGQGPQFIFQYYEKEERGRGNFPDRFSARQFPNYSSELNVNALLLGDSALYLCASSLLGGTGELFFGEGSRLTVL.

In its sample, this clonotype was seen many times. V gene TRBV6-1 combines with J gene TRBJ2-4; 9 nucleotides line up with TRBD1. This CDR3 spans 15 amino acids. The germline V gene has CDR1 MNHNS and CDR2 SASEGT. Losses at the gene ends were 5 bases for V and 7 bases for J; bases not matched to a gene: 9. CDR3 sequence reads: CASSPRRDRENIQYF. DNA for the CDR3: TGTGCCAGCAGTCCCCGACGGGACAGGGAGAACATTCAGTACTTC.

This clonotype was recorded many times. The chain carries TRBV29-1 and TRBJ1-2; 8 nucleotides agree with TRBD1. Trimming took 6 bases from V and 4 from J; bases not matched to a gene: 7. Germline V CDR1 and CDR2: SQVTM, ANQGSEA. The CDR3 spans 13 residues. The CDR3 here is CSVAGQGSYGYTF. Written as DNA, the CDR3 is TGCAGCGTCGCAGGACAGGGCAGCTATGGCTACACCTTC.

A few counts support this clonotype. V usage is TRBV12-3 or TRBV12-4 and J usage is TRBJ2-7; D remains unclear. Trimming shortened V by 5 bases and J by 7 bases, and 18 bases separated the two germline ends. This CDR3 is 14 amino acids long. The CDR3 spells CASSHTHTQREQYF. CDR3 DNA: TGTGCCAGCAGTCACACCCATACCCAACGGGAGCAGTACTTC.

This clonotype was picked up many times. The V call is TRBV13, the J call TRBJ2-7, with 9 bases fitting TRBD1. V trimming: 6 bases; J trimming: 5 bases; junction bases outside the gene matches: 11. Germline V gives CDR1 PRHDT, CDR2 FYEKMQ (reference sequence). CDR3 length equals 15 residues. The CDR3 DNA is TGTGCCAGCAGTCAAGCAGGGGACAGGGACCACGAGCAGTACTTC. This sequence encodes CASSQAGDRDHEQYF.

Ten or more counts support this clonotype. CDR3 protein: CATSDRGNRKYF. The CDR3 nucleotides read TGTGCCACCAGTGATAGGGGGAACAGGAAGTACTTC. J is TRBJ2-7 and V is TRBV24-1, with D possibly being TRBD1 (6 bases). Trimming cost V 3 bases and J 11 bases, with 13 bases left between them. Germline CDR1 reads KGHDR; CDR2 reads SFDVKD. This CDR3 contains 12 residues.